The 22 T cell receptor beta chains below all came from one sample that was sequenced in a study of T cell responses to AZD1222 COVID-19 vaccine. Using immunoSEQ multiplex PCR, the repertoire was profiled, and TCRdb retains in-frame clones only, with some absent. The top ten clones hold about 3.9% of a sample with roughly 190,000 clones, roughly 93% of them seen once. The sample here was peripheral blood, taken on day 0 of AZD1222 vaccination. The source is an adult in good health.

V gene TRBV6-5 combines with J gene TRBJ2-7, with D possibly being TRBD2 (5 bases). The length of the CDR3 is 13 residues. From germline, CDR1 is MNHEY and CDR2 SVGAGI. The V and J ends lost 7 bases and 6 bases respectively, with 16 bases between them. In DNA, the CDR3 is TGTGCCAGCAATCAAGGAGTCCGGGGCGAGCAGTACTTC. Amino acids: CASNQGVRGEQYF.

The chain couples TRBV2 to TRBJ1-2; a possible D gene is TRBD1 (5 bases). The CDR3 spans 15 residues. The germline V gene encodes CDR1 SNHLY and CDR2 FYNNEI. V was trimmed by 0 bases and J by 5 bases, leaving 13 bases between them. The CDR3 region has the DNA TGTGCCAGCAGTGAAGCGCTTGGGGGAGGGTATGGCTACACCTTC. Translating gives CASSEALGGGYGYTF.

V is TRBV3-1 (or the pseudogene TRBV3-2) and J is TRBJ1-3; D is unresolved. V lost 4 bases and J 6 bases, leaving 13 bases between the germline ends. The CDR3 contains 14 residues. Per the germline V gene, CDR1 is LGHDT and CDR2 is YNNKEL (reference sequence). Here the CDR3 reads CASSPGPLENTIYF. CDR3 nucleotide sequence: TGTGCCAGCAGCCCCGGACCCTTGGAAAACACCATATATTTT.

The chain couples TRBV19 to TRBJ1-1; a weak D match, TRBD1 (5 bases). CDR1 and CDR2 (germline): LNHDA, SQIVND (reference sequence). The V end lost 3 bases, the J end lost 6 bases, and 11 bases lay between the germline ends. There are 13 residues in the CDR3. Here the CDR3 reads CASSMRGRAEAFF. The DNA of the CDR3 is TGTGCCAGTAGTATGAGGGGTCGGGCTGAAGCTTTCTTT.

The V gene is TRBV5-1, the J gene TRBJ2-2; unclear D gene. The length of the CDR3 is 14 residues. V shed 6 bases and J shed 7 bases, with 16 bases lying between them. Per germline, CDR1 SGHRS and CDR2 YFSETQ. DNA for the CDR3: TGCGCCAGCACCTACCCTCCTTCGGGCGGGGAGCTGTTTTTT. Translating gives CASTYPPSGGELFF.

The chain employs TRBV19 and TRBJ1-5; D remains ambiguous. Germline lookup yields CDR1 LNHDA and CDR2 SQIVND (reference sequence). The CDR3 is 14 residues long. V was pared by 1 base and J by 4 bases, with 8 bases between. CDR3 nucleotides: TGTGCCAGTAGTATAGGGATGTGGAATCAGCCCCAGCATTTT. It specifies CASSIGMWNQPQHF.

The chain joins TRBV13 to TRBJ2-1, with D possibly matching TRBD1 (6 bases). V dropped 3 bases and J dropped 4 bases, with 16 bases sitting between them. This CDR3 region has 16 residues. Germline CDR1 and CDR2: PRHDT and FYEKMQ (reference sequence). CDR3 region: CASSFGGQGWYNEQFF. The DNA of the CDR3 is TGTGCCAGCAGCTTCGGCGGCCAGGGGTGGTACAATGAGCAGTTCTTC.

V usage is TRBV5-5 and J usage is TRBJ2-1; D is perhaps TRBD2 (5 bases). The CDR3 spans 16 residues. The germline V gene encodes CDR1 SGHKS and CDR2 YYEKEE (reference sequence). Trimming pared 6 bases from V and 0 bases from J, leaving 16 bases between. The CDR3 loop reads CASTRQRISSYNEQFF. In DNA, the CDR3 is TGTGCCAGCACACGCCAGCGGATTAGCTCCTACAATGAGCAGTTCTTC.

The V call is TRBV27, the J call TRBJ2-3; D tentatively fits TRBD1 or TRBD2 (5 bases each). CDR1 is MNHEY, CDR2 SMNVEV, per germline (reference sequence). Trimming took off 8 bases at V and 2 bases at J, with 11 bases between the two ends. The length of the CDR3 is 13 residues. The CDR3: CASRDELTDTQYF. CDR3 coding DNA: TGTGCCAGCCGGGACGAGCTCACAGATACGCAGTATTTT.

The chain employs TRBV3-1 (or the pseudogene TRBV3-2) and TRBJ2-3; TRBD2 agrees at 7 bases. The CDR3 has 19 amino acids. V shed 1 base and J 1 base; nucleotides not matched to a gene: 14. Germline CDR1 LGHDT, CDR2 YNNKEL (reference sequence). Here the CDR3 DNA reads TGTGCCAGCAGCCAAGCCTCTAGCGGTCCACCGGGTGGCACAGATACGCAGTATTTT. This codes for CASSQASSGPPGGTDTQYF.

The rearrangement joins TRBV29-1 to TRBJ1-2, with a possible D match to TRBD1 (5 bases). V was trimmed by 5 bases and J by 7 bases, leaving 17 bases between them. The germline V gene encodes CDR1 SQVTM and CDR2 ANQGSEA. This CDR3 comprises 13 residues. CDR3 DNA sequence: TGCAGCGTTACCAGGGATGCCCCTTTTGGCTACACCTTC. Translation gives CSVTRDAPFGYTF.

This clone was detected once. The chain has TRBV4-1 and TRBJ1-2; 8 nucleotides agree with TRBD1. After removal of 0 bases from V and 14 bases from J, the junction contained 17 bases not matched to a gene. CDR1 and CDR2 from the germline V gene are MGHRA and YSYEKL. The CDR3 is 16 residues long. The CDR3 is CASSQDDRGGSLTSTF. The CDR3 DNA sequence: TGCGCCAGCAGCCAAGATGACAGGGGAGGGTCTTTAACTTCGACCTTC.

This clone was counted once. The rearrangement joins TRBV29-1 to TRBJ2-2; TRBD2 matches at 11 bases. The germline gives CDR1 SQVTM, CDR2 ANQGSEA. The CDR3 contains 17 residues. J lost 8 bases, V lost 6 bases, and 17 bases had no gene match. The CDR3 nucleotides read TGCAGCGTGAGAGATACGGTGTTAGCGGGGGGGACAGGGGAGCTGTTTTTT. Translated: CSVRDTVLAGGTGELFF.

This rearrangement joins TRBV5-1 to TRBJ1-5; TRBD1 might be the D (5 bases). This CDR3 spans 14 amino acids. Trimming cost V 2 bases and J 1 base, with 7 bases left between them. In germline, CDR1 is SGHRS, CDR2 YFSETQ. The CDR3 sequence is CASSLGESNQPQHF. DNA for the CDR3: TGCGCCAGCAGCTTAGGGGAGAGCAATCAGCCCCAGCATTTT.

The rearrangement links TRBV5-1 to TRBJ2-7, with a weak D call TRBD1 (6 bases). The CDR3 extends over 13 amino acids. V was pared by 3 bases and J by 3 bases, with 10 bases between. CDR1 and CDR2 from the germline V gene are SGHRS and YFSETQ. CDR3 sequence reads: CASSSDSYYEQYF. The CDR3 nucleotides read TGCGCCAGCAGCTCGGACAGCTACTACGAGCAGTACTTC. Together with reference TRBV5-1 and TRBJ2-7, the CDR3 gives the full variable domain: KAGVTQTPRYLIKTRGQQVTLSCSPISGHRSVSWYQQTPGQGLQFLFEYFSETQRNKGNFPGRFSGRQFSNSRSEMNVSTLELGDSALYLCASSSDSYYEQYFGPGTRLTVT.

The V and J genes are TRBV5-6 and TRBJ1-5; no clear D. There are 15 residues in the CDR3. Germline CDR1 SGHDT, CDR2 YYEEEE. The ends were cut back, 0 bases at V and 3 bases at J, with 10 bases in the middle. CDR3 DNA sequence: TGTGCCAGCAGCTTGGAAGGGAGTTACAATCAGCCCCAGCATTTT. It codes for CASSLEGSYNQPQHF.

The rearrangement uses TRBV5-5 and TRBJ2-7; D is perhaps TRBD1 (6 bases). Trimming pared 0 bases from V and 3 bases from J, leaving 7 bases between. Germline CDR1 and CDR2: SGHKS and YYEKEE (reference sequence). This CDR3 contains 13 residues. The CDR3 DNA is TGTGCCAGCAGCTTGGGGACAGACTACGAGCAGTACTTC. Translating gives CASSLGTDYEQYF.

This rearrangement joins TRBV5-1 to TRBJ2-7; 7 bases line up with TRBD1. The ends lost 2 bases at V and 1 base at J; junction bases unmatched: 12. The CDR3 runs to 17 residues. CDR1 is SGHRS and CDR2 is YFSETQ in the germline V gene. DNA for the CDR3: TGCGCCAGCAGCTTTACCAGGGGACGGGACAGTTCCTACGAGCAGTACTTC. It codes for CASSFTRGRDSSYEQYF. Supplemented by reference TRBV5-1 and TRBJ2-7, the full variable domain reads KAGVTQTPRYLIKTRGQQVTLSCSPISGHRSVSWYQQTPGQGLQFLFEYFSETQRNKGNFPGRFSGRQFSNSRSEMNVSTLELGDSALYLCASSFTRGRDSSYEQYFGPGTRLTVT.

The rearrangement links TRBV19 to TRBJ2-7; D gene unclear. The length of the CDR3 is 13 residues. With 10 bases removed from V and 3 bases from J, the gap between germline ends came to 16 bases. Germline V gives CDR1 LNHDA, CDR2 SQIVND (reference sequence). CDR3 in DNA: TGTGCCACCCGGAAGGGCTCGGACTACGAGCAGTACTTC. It is translated as CATRKGSDYEQYF.

The V gene is TRBV11-2, the J gene TRBJ2-1; a possible D gene is TRBD2 (5 bases). The CDR3 totals 19 residues. The germline CDR1 and CDR2 sequences are SGHAT and FQNNGV. The germline V and J ends were trimmed by 1 base and 6 bases, with 25 bases remaining between them. The CDR3 protein is CASSLGDYIGQVLGNEQFF. CDR3 in DNA: TGTGCCAGCAGCTTAGGAGACTACATTGGGCAGGTGTTAGGCAATGAGCAGTTCTTC.

The CDR3 protein is CASSHSGRALYEQYF. In DNA, the CDR3 is TGTGCCAGCAGCCATTCCGGGAGGGCCTTGTACGAGCAGTACTTC. The chain employs TRBV3-1 (or the pseudogene TRBV3-2) and TRBJ2-7, with TRBD2 matching 8 bases. The CDR3 totals 15 residues. V trimming: 3 bases; J trimming: 4 bases; junction bases outside the gene matches: 8. The V gene's germline CDR1 is LGHDT and CDR2 YNNKEL (reference sequence).

J is TRBJ2-3 and V is TRBV12-2; the DNA was not compared with TRBD2, the D call given in the table. TRBV12-2 is a pseudogene. This CDR3 spans 15 amino acids. The CDR3: CASRFLAGGPDTQYF. CDR3 DNA sequence: TGTGCAAGTCGCTTTTTAGCGGGAGGCCCAGATACGCAGTATTTT.